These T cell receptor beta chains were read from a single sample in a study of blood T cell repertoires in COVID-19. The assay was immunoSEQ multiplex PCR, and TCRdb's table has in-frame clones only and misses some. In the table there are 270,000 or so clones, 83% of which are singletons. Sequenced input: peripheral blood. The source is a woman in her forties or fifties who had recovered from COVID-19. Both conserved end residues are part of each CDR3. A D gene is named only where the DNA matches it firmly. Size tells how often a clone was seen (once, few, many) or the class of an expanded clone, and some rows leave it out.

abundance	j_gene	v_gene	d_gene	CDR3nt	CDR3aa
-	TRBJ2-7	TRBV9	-	TGTGCCAGCAGCGTAGCCACAGGGAAGTCCTACGAGCAGTACTTC	CASSVATGKSYEQYF
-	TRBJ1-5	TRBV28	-	TGTGCCAGCAGTTTATTATACTCCAATCAGCCCCAGCATTTT	CASSLLYSNQPQHF
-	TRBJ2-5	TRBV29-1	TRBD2	TGCAGCGTTGGGCGGGAGGGAGAGACCCAGTACTTC	CSVGREGETQYF
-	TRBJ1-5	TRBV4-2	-	TGTGCCAGCAGCCAAGATGTTGCAGGGGTAGGTCAGCCCCAGCATTTT	CASSQDVAGVGQPQHF
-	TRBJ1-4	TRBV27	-	TGTGCCAGCAGAAAATGGGACACCGAAAAACTGTTTTTT	CASRKWDTEKLFF
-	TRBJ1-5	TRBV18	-	TGTGCCAGCTCACTGAAGACAGGCCCCAATCAGCCCCAGCATTTT	CASSLKTGPNQPQHF
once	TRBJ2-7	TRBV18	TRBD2	TGTGCCAGCTCACCCAGCGGGAGTGGCGAGCAGTACTTC	CASSPSGSGEQYF
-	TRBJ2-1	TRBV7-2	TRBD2	TGTGCCAGCAGCTCCATAGCGGGGGAGGGGCAGTTCTTC	CASSSIAGEGQFF
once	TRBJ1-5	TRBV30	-	TGTGCCTGGACCGCTACCGGCAGGGATCAGCCCCAGCATTTT	CAWTATGRDQPQHF
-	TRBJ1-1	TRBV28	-	TGTGCCAGCAGCTATAGAGGGGGAAGAACTGAAGCTTTCTTT	CASSYRGGRTEAFF
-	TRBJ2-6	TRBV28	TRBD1	TGTGCCAGCAGCTTGACCTCCGGGACAGGGGATTCTGGGGCCAACGTCCTGACTTTC	CASSLTSGTGDSGANVLTF
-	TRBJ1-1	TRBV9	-	TGTGCCAGCAGCGCGGACAGCCACACTGAAGCTTTCTTT	CASSADSHTEAFF
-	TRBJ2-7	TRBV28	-	TGTGCCAGCAGTTTAAGTCGGTCCGAGCAGTACTTC	CASSLSRSEQYF
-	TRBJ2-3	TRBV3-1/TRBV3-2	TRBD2	TGTGCCAGCAGCCAACCCCCGCGGCGGGGGGCCAGCACAGATACGCAGTATTTT	CASSQPPRRGASTDTQYF
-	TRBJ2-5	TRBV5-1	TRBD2	TGCGCCAGCAGCTTGGAGGGTAGCGGGGGAAAAGAGACCCAGTACTTC	CASSLEGSGGKETQYF